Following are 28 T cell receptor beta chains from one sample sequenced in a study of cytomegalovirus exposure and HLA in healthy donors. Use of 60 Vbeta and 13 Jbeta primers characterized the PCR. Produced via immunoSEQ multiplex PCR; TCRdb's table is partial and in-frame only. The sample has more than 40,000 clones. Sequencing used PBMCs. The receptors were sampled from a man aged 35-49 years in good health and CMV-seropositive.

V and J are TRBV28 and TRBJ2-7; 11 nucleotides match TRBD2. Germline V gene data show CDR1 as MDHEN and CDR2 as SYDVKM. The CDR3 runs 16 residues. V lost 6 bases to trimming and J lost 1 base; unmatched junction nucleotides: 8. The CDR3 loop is CASRSLAGGSSYEQYF. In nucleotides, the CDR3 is TGTGCCAGCAGGTCCCTAGCGGGAGGAAGTTCCTACGAGCAGTACTTC. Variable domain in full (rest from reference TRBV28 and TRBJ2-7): DVKVTQSSRYLVKRTGEKVFLECVQDMDHENMFWYRQDPGLGLRLIYFSYDVKMKEKGDIPEGYSVSREKKERFSLILESASTNQTSMYLCASRSLAGGSSYEQYFGPGTRLTVT.

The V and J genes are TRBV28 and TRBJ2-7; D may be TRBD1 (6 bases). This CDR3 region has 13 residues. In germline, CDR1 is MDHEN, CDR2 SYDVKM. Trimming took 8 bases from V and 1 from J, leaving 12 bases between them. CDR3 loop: CASRTDGSYEQYF. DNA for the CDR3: TGTGCCAGCCGGACAGACGGGTCCTACGAGCAGTACTTC.

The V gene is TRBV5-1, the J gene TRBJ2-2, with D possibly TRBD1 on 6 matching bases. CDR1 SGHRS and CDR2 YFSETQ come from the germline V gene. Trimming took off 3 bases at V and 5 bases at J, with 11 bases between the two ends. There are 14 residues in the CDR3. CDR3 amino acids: CASSSGVRTGELFF. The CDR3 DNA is TGCGCCAGCAGCTCAGGGGTTAGAACCGGGGAGCTGTTTTTT.

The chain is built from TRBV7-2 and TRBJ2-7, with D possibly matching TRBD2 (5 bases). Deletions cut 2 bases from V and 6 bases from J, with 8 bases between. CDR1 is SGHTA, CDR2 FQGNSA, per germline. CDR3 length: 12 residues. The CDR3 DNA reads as TGTGCCAGCAGCTTATGGACTGCCGAGCAGTACTTC. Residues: CASSLWTAEQYF.

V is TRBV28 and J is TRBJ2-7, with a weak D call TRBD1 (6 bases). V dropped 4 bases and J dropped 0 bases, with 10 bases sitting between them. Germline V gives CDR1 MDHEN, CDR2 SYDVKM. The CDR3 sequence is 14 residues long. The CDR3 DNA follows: TGTGCCAGCAGTTCCCCGGACAGCTCCTACGAGCAGTACTTC. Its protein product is CASSSPDSSYEQYF.

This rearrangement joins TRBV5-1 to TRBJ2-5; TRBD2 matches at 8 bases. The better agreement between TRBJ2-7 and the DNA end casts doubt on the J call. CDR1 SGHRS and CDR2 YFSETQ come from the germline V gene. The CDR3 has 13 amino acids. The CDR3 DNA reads TGCGCCAGCAGCTTGAGCGGGGGTTACGAGCAGTACTTC. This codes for CASSLSGGYEQYF.

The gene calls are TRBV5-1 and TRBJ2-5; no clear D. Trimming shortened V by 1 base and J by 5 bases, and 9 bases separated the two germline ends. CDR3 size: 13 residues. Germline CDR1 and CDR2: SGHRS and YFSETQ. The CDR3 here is CASSLLSSETQYF. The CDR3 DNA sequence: TGCGCCAGCAGCTTGCTAAGTTCCGAGACCCAGTACTTC.

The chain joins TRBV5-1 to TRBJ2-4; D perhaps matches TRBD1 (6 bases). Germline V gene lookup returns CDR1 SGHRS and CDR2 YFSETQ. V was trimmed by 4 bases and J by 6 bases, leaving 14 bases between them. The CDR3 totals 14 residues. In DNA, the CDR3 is TGCGCCAGCAGCCCGTCAGGGGCAGGAAACATTCAGTACTTC. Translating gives CASSPSGAGNIQYF.

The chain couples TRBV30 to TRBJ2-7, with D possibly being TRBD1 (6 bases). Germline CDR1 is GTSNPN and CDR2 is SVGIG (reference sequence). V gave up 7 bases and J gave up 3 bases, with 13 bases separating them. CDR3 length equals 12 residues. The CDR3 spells CALQGAVYEQYF. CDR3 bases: TGTGCCTTACAGGGAGCCGTCTACGAGCAGTACTTC.

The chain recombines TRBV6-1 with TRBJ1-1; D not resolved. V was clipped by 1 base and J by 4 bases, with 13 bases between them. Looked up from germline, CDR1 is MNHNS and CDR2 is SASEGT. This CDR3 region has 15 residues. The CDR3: CASSEDEGSSTEAFF. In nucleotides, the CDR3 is TGTGCCAGCAGTGAAGACGAGGGTAGTAGCACTGAAGCTTTCTTT.

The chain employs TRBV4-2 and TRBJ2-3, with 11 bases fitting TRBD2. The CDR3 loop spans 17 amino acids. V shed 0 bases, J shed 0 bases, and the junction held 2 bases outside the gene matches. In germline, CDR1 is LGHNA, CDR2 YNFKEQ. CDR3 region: CASSQERTSGSTDTQYF. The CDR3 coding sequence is TGTGCCAGCAGCCAAGAACGGACTAGCGGGAGCACAGATACGCAGTATTTT.

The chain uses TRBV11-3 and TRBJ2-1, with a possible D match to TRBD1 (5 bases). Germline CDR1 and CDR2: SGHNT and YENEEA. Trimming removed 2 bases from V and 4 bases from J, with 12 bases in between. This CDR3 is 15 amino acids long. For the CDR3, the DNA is TGTGCCAGCAGCTTACAAGGGGAAACTTACAATGAGCAGTTCTTC. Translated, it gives CASSLQGETYNEQFF. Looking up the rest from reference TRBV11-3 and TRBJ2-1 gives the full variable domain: EAGVVQSPRYKIIEKKQPVAFWCNPISGHNTLYWYLQNLGQGPELLIRYENEEAVDDSQLPKDRFSAERLKGVDSTLKIQPAELGDSAVYLCASSLQGETYNEQFFGPGTRLTVL.

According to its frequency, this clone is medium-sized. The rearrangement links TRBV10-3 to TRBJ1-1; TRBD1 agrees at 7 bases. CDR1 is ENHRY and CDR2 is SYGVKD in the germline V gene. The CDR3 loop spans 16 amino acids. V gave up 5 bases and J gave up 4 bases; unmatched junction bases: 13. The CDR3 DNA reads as TGTGCCATCAGTTCTACAGGGGCGGGTTTGGGCACTGAAGCTTTCTTT. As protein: CAISSTGAGLGTEAFF.

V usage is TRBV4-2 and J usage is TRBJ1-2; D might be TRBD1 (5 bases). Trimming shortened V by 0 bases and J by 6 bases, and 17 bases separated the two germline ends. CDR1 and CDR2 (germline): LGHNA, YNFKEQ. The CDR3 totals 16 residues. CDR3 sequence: CASSQDLAVRGNGYTF. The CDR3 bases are TGTGCCAGCAGCCAAGATCTGGCCGTAAGGGGTAATGGCTACACCTTC.

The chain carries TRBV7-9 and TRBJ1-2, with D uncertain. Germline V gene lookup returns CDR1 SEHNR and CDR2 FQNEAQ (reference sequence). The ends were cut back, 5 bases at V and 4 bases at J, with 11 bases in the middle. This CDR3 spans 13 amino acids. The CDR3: CASSPGVGYGYTF. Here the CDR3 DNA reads TGTGCCAGCAGCCCCGGGGTTGGCTATGGCTACACCTTC.

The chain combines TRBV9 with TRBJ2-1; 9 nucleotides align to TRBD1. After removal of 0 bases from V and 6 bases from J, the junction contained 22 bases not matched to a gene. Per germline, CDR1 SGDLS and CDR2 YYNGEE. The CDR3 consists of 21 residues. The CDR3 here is CASSVDPTGGRTGAKGNEQFF. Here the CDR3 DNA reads TGTGCCAGCAGCGTAGACCCGACAGGGGGTAGGACGGGGGCAAAGGGCAATGAGCAGTTCTTC.

The CDR3: CASSPGGGRETQYF. CDR3 DNA sequence: TGTGCCAGCAGCCCAGGGGGCGGTCGAGAGACCCAGTACTTC. The J gene is TRBJ2-5, the V gene TRBV7-9, with TRBD1 identical over 8 bases. Germline V gene lookup returns CDR1 SEHNR and CDR2 FQNEAQ (reference sequence). With 5 bases clipped from V and 4 bases from J, the junction kept 6 bases outside the gene matches. This CDR3 region has 14 residues.

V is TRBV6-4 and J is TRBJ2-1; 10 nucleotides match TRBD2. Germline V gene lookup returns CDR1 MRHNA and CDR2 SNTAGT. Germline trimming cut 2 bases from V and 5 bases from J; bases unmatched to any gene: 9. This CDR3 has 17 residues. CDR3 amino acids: CASSDENIAGGDNEQFF. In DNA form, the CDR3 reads TGTGCCAGCAGTGACGAGAATATAGCGGGAGGCGACAATGAGCAGTTCTTC.

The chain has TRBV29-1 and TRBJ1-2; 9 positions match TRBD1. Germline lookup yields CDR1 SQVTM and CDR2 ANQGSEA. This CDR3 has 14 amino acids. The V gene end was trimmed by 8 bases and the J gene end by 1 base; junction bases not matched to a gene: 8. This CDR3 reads CSLWTGDINYGYTF. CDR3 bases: TGCAGCTTGTGGACAGGGGACATTAACTATGGCTACACCTTC. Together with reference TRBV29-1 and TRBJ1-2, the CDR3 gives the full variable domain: SAVISQKPSRDICQRGTSLTIQCQVDSQVTMMFWYRQQPGQSLTLIATANQGSEATYESGFVIDKFPISRPNLTFSTLTVSNMSPEDSSIYLCSLWTGDINYGYTFGSGTRLTVV.

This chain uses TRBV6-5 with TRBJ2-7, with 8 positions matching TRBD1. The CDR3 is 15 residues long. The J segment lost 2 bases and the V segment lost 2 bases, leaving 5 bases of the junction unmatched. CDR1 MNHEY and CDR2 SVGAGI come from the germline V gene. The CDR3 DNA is TGTGCCAGCAGTTACCGGGACAGGAGCACCTACGAGCAGTACTTC. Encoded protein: CASSYRDRSTYEQYF.

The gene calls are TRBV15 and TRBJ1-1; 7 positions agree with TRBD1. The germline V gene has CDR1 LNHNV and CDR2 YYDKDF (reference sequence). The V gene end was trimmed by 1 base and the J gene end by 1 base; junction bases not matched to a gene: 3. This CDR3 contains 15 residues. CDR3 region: CATSRAGQKNTEAFF. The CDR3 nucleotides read TGTGCCACCAGCAGAGCGGGACAGAAGAACACTGAAGCTTTCTTT.

DNA of the CDR3: TGTGCCAGCAGTAAGGGGACTAGCGGTCAAGAGACCCAGTACTTC. Translation gives CASSKGTSGQETQYF. The chain carries TRBV27 and TRBJ2-5; 11 bases align to TRBD2. The germline V gene has CDR1 MNHEY and CDR2 SMNVEV (reference sequence). V shed 5 bases and J 2 bases; nucleotides not matched to a gene: 4. There are 15 residues in the CDR3.

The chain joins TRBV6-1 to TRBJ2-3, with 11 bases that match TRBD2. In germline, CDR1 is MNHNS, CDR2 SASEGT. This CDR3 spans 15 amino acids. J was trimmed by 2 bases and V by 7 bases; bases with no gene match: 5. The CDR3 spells CASTRLAGSTDTQYF. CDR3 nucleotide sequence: TGTGCCAGCACAAGACTAGCGGGGTCCACAGATACGCAGTATTTT.

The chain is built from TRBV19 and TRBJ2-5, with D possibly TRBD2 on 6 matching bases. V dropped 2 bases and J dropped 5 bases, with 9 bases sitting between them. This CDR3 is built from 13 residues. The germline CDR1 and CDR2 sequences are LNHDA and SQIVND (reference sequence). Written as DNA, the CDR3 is TGTGCCAGTAGTATACTGGGGAGGGAGACCCAGTACTTC. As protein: CASSILGRETQYF.

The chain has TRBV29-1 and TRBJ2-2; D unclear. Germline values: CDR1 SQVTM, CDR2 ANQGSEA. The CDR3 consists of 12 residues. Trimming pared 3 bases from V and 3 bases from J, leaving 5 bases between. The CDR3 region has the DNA TGCAGCGTTGACATTCACACCGGGGAGCTGTTTTTT. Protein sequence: CSVDIHTGELFF.

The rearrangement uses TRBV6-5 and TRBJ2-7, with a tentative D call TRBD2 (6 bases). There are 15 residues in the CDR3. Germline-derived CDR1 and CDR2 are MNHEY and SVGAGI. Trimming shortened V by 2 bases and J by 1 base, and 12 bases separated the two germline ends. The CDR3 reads CASSYNRDLSYEQYF. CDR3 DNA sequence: TGTGCCAGCAGTTACAACCGGGACTTATCCTACGAGCAGTACTTC.

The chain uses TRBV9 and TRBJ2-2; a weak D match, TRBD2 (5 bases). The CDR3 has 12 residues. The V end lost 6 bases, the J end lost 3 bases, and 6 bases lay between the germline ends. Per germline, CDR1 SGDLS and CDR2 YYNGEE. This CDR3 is CASKRYTGELFF. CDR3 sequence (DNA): TGTGCCAGCAAGCGGTACACCGGGGAGCTGTTTTTT.

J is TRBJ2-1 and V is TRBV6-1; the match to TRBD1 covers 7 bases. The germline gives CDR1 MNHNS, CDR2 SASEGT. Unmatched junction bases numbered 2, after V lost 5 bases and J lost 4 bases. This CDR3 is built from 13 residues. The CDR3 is CASSRQGYNEQFF. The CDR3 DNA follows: TGTGCCAGCAGTAGACAGGGTTACAATGAGCAGTTCTTC.